These T cell receptor beta chains were read from a single sample in a study of shared clonotypes between healthy human individuals. Sequencing used immunoSEQ multiplex PCR; TCRdb keeps in-frame clones, though not all of them. The sample records roughly 500,000 clones, around 74% being singletons. Sequenced sample: PBMCs. Receptor source: a woman between 40 and 50 years old in good health. Some clones in this sample may be carry-over from other donors' samples. The CDR3 runs from the conserved cysteine through the conserved F or W.

TRBV7-3,TRBJ2-1,CASSLGTSGRSSYNEQFF
TRBV7-2,TRBJ1-1,CASSLQQGMGTEAFF
TRBV27,TRBJ2-3,CASSTDGDYTDTQYF
TRBV5-1,TRBJ1-2,CASSSGVSSPYGYTF
TRBV4-3,TRBJ2-1,CASSQTNEQFF
TRBV21-1,TRBJ1-3,CASSKKEQDSGNTIYF
TRBV10-3,TRBJ2-5,CAISGGTRLSLETQYF
TRBV6-1,TRBJ2-7,CASSEGDSSYEQYF
TRBV15,TRBJ2-3,CATSRDRAGVDTQYF
TRBV2,TRBJ2-3,CASMGVAGDTQYF
TRBV2,TRBJ2-1,CASCRGLAGEYNEQFF
TRBV19,TRBJ2-3,CASSSLTGADTQYF
TRBV28,TRBJ2-2,CASSWAGTGRLSGELFF
TRBV5-4,TRBJ2-7,CASSLTGGRVYEQYF
TRBV15,TRBJ1-1,CATRDRLNLNTEAFF
TRBV28,TRBJ2-7,CASSLWTGGHEQYF
TRBV7-8,TRBJ2-1,CASSLVLSDEQFF
TRBV10-3,TRBJ2-5,CAIKEWETQYF
TRBV7-8,TRBJ2-7,CASSLAGQGVTSYEQYF